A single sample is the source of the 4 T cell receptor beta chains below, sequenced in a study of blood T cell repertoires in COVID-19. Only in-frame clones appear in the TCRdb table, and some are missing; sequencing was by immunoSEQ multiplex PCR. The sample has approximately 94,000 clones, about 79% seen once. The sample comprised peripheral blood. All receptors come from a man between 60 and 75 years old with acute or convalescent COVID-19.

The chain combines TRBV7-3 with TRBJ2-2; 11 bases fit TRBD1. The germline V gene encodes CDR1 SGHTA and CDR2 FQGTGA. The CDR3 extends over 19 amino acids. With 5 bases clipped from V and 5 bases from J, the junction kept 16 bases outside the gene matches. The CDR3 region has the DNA TGTGCCAGCAGCCCCCGGACAGGGGGCCTCTCTTTTCGGACCGGGGAGCTGTTTTTT. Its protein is CASSPRTGGLSFRTGELFF.

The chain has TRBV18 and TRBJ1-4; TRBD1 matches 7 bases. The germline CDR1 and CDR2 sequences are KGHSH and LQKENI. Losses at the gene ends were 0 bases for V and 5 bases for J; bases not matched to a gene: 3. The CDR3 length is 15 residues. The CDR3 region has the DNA TGTGCCAGCTCACCACCGTCCAGGGGGAATGAAAAACTGTTTTTT. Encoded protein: CASSPPSRGNEKLFF.

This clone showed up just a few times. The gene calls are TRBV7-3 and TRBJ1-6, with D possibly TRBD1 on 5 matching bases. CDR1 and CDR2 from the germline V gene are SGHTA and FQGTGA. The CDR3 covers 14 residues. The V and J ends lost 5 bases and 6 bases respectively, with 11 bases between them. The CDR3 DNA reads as TGTGCCAGCAGCCAGGGAACAAGTAATTCACCCCTCCACTTT. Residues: CASSQGTSNSPLHF.

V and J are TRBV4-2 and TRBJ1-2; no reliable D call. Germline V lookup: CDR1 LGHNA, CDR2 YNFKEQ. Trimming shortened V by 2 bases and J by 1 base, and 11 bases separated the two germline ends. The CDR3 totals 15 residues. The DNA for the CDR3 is TGTGCCAGCAGCCAATTCGCCGGGAGTAACTATGGCTACACCTTC. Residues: CASSQFAGSNYGYTF.